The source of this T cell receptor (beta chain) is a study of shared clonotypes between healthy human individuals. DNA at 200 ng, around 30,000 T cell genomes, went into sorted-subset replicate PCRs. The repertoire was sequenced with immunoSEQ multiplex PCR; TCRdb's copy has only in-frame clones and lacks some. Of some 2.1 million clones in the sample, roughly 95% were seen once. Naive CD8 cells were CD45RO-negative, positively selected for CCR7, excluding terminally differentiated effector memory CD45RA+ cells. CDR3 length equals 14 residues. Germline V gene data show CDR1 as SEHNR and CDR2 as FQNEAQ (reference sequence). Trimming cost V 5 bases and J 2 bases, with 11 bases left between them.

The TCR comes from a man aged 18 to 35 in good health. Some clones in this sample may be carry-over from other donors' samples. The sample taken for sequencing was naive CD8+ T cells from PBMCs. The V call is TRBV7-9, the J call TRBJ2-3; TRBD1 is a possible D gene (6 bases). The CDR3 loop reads CASSDGQPTDTQYF. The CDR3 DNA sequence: TGTGCCAGCAGCGACGGACAGCCCACAGATACGCAGTATTTT.